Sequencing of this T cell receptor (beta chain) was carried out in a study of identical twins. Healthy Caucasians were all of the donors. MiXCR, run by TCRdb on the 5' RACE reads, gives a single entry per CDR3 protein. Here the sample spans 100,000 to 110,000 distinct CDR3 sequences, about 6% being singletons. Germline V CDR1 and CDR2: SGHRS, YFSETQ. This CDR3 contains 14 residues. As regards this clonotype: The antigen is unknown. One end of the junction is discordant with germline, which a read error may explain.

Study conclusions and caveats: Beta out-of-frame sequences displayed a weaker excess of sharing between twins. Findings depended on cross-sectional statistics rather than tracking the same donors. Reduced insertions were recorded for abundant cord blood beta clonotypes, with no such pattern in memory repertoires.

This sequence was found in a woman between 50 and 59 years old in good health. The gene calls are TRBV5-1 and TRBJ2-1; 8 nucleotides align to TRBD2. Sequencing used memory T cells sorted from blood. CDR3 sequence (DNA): TGCGCCAGCAGCTTTAGCGGGGCCTACAATGAGCAGCTCTTC. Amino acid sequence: CASSFSGAYNEQLF.